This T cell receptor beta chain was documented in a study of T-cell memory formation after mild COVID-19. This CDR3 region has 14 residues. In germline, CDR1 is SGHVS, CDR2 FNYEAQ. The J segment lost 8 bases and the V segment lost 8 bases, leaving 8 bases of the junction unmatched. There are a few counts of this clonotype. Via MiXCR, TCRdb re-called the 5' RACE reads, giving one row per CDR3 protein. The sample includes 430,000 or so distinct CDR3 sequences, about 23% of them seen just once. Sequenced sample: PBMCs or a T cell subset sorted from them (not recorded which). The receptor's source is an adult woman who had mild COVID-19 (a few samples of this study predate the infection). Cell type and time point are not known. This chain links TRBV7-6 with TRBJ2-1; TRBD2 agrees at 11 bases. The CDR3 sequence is CASGGLAGSDEQFF. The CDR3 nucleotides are TGTGCCAGCGGTGGACTAGCGGGTTCCGATGAGCAGTTCTTC.